The entry below describes one T cell receptor (beta chain). Antigen specificity is unknown. The entry originates in a study of cytomegalovirus exposure and HLA in healthy donors. Study-wide points: Upon later analysis, HLA-associated TCR beta chains proved more clonally expanded than other, equally common chains. 150 to 200 TCR beta chains were listed as cytomegalovirus-associated. According to an earlier analysis, most TCR beta V segments yielded productive rearrangements about 90% or about 30% of the time.

The PCR employed 60 Vbeta primers together with 13 Jbeta primers. In the source study's methods: In a later analysis, some 80 million unique TCR beta chains included roughly 11 million shared by two or more donors. Some clones are missing from TCRdb's copy, which holds only in-frame ones; the method was immunoSEQ multiplex PCR. The DNA was the basis for D and trimming; V, J and clone size are from that table. The repertoire includes 150,000 to 200,000 clones, more than 70% of them detected once, and roughly 1.6% sits in the top ten. The CDR3 extends over 12 amino acids. Looked up from germline, CDR1 is GTSNPN and CDR2 is SVGIG (reference sequence). After removal of 4 bases from V and 4 bases from J, the junction contained 3 bases not matched to a gene.

The clonotype originates from a girl aged 10 to 17 in good health and CMV-seronegative. The rearrangement uses TRBV30 and TRBJ2-7, with 8 bases identical to TRBD2. Source material: PBMCs. The CDR3 loop is CAWIPGGYEQYF. For the CDR3, the DNA is TGTGCCTGGATCCCGGGGGGGTACGAGCAGTACTTC.